This T cell receptor beta chain was identified during a study of shared clonotypes between healthy human individuals. On the study more broadly: Three CD4 naive, three CD4 memory, two CD8 naive and one CD8 memory plate were used per donor. Study outcomes and limitations: It was observed that roughly 5.1% of naive CD4 clonotypes were shared across several donors.

The CDR3 runs 14 residues. Germline assignment: CDR1 ENHRY and CDR2 SYGVKD. The V and J ends lost 3 bases and 10 bases respectively, with 16 bases between them. On this clone: What it recognizes is unknown.

Selected positively for CCR7 and CD45RO-negative, naive CD8 cells excluded terminally differentiated effector memory CD45RA+ cells. Each PCR replicate from the sorted subsets contained about 210 ng DNA, which is about 31,000 T cell genomes. Assay: immunoSEQ multiplex PCR; the TCRdb copy retains only in-frame clones and omits some. The sample has millions of clones; 85% to 95% are singletons. The sequence derives from a man aged 18 to 30 in good health. Some clones in this sample may be carry-over from other donors' samples. The sequencing input was naive CD8+ T cells from PBMCs. The J gene is TRBJ2-1, the V gene TRBV10-3, with D possibly called TRBD1 or TRBD2 (5 bases each). As DNA, the CDR3 is TGTGCCATCAGTGAAGCGCCCGGGACCCCAGAGCAGTTCTTC. As protein: CAISEAPGTPEQFF.